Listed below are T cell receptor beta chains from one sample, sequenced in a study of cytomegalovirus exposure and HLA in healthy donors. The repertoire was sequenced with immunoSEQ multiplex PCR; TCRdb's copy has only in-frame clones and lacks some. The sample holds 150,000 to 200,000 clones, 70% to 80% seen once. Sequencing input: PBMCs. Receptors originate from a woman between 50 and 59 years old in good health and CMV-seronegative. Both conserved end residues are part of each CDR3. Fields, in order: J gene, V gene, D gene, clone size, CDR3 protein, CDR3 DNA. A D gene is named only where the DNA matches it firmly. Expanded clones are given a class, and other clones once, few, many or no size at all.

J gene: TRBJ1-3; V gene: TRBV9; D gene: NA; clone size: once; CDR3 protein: CASSVESTNSGNTIYF; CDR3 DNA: TGTGCCAGCAGCGTAGAATCCACAAACTCTGGAAACACCATATATTTT
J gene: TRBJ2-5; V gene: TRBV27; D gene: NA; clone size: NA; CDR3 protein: CASSLHQRETQYF; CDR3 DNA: TGTGCCAGCAGTTTACACCAGCGAGAGACCCAGTACTTC
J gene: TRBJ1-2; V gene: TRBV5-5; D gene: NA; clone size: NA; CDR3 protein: CASSQQGPDYGYTF; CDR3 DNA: TGTGCCAGCAGTCAACAGGGCCCCGACTATGGCTACACCTTC
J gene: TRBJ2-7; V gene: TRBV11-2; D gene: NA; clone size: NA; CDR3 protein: CASSSYSHRVSSYEQYF; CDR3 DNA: TGTGCCAGCAGCTCATATTCCCACAGGGTGAGCTCCTACGAGCAGTACTTC
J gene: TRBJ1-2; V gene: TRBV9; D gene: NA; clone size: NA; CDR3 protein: CASSVSRDYGYTF; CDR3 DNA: TGTGCCAGCAGCGTCTCCCGGGACTATGGCTACACCTTC
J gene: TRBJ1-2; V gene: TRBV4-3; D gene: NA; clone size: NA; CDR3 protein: CASSQDHGQNYGYTF; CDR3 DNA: TGCGCCAGCAGCCAAGATCATGGACAGAACTATGGCTACACCTTC
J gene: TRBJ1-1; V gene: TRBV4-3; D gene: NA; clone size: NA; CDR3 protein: CASSPYLQGNTEAFF; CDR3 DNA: TGCGCCAGCAGCCCGTACTTACAGGGGAACACTGAAGCTTTCTTT
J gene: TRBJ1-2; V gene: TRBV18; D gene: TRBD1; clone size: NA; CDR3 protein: CASSPSNRGYYGYTF; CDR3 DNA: TGTGCCAGCTCACCATCGAACAGGGGGTACTATGGCTACACCTTC
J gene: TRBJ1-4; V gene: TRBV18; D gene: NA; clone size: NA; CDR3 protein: CASSAVGEKLFF; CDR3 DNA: TGTGCCAGCTCAGCGGTCGGCGAAAAACTGTTTTTT
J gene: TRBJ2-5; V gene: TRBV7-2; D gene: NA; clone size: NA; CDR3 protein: CASSLDLSVGLETQYF; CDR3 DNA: TGTGCCAGCAGCTTAGACTTATCGGTTGGTTTGGAGACCCAGTACTTC
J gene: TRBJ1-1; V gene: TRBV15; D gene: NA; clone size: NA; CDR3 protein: CATSRDLGRYTEAFF; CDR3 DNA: TGTGCCACCAGCAGAGATCTAGGCCGTTACACTGAAGCTTTCTTT
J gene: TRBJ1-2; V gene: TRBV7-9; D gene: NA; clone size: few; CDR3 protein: CASSLTIAEGYTF; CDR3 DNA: TGTGCCAGCAGCCTGACTATAGCGGAGGGCTACACCTTC
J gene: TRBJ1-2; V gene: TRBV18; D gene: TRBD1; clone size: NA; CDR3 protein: CASSPRPGTGSGYTF; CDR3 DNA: TGTGCCAGCTCACCACGTCCCGGGACAGGGTCTGGCTACACCTTC
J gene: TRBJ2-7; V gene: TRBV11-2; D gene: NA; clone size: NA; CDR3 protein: CASSPESYSPYYEQYF; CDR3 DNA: TGTGCCAGCAGCCCTGAAAGCTATAGCCCCTACTACGAGCAGTACTTC
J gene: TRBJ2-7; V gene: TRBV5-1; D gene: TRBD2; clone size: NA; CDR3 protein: CASSPGGLATSYEQYF; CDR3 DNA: TGCGCCAGCAGCCCCGGGGGACTAGCAACCTCCTACGAGCAGTACTTC
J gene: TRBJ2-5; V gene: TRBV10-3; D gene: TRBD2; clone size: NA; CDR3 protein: CAISELAGETQYF; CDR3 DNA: TGTGCCATCAGTGAACTAGCGGGGGAGACCCAGTACTTC
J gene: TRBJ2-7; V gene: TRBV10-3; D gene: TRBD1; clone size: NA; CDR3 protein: CAISDPGTGLTYEQYF; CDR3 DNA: TGTGCCATCAGTGATCCCGGGACAGGGCTTACCTACGAGCAGTACTTC
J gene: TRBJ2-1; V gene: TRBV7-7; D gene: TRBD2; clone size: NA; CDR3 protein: CASSLSGTSGIAEQFF; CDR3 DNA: TGTGCTAGCAGCTTATCGGGGACTAGCGGGATCGCTGAGCAGTTCTTC
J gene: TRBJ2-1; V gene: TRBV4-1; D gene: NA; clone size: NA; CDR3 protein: CASSQDSTWAGRFF; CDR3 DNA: TGCGCCAGCAGCCAAGACTCTACGTGGGCGGGAAGGTTCTTC
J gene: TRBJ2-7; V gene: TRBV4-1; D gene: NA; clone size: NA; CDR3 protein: CASSQVAQQLSYEQYF; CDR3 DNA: TGCGCCAGCAGCCAAGTAGCGCAACAGCTCTCCTACGAGCAGTACTTC
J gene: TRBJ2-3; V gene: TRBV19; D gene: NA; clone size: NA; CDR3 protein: CASSTRQARGTDTQYF; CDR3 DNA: TGTGCCAGTAGTACTCGACAGGCCCGGGGCACAGATACGCAGTATTTT
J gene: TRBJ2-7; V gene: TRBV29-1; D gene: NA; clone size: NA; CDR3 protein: CSVDKSGQGTNYEQYF; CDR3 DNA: TGCAGCGTTGACAAGTCGGGCCAGGGGACCAACTACGAGCAGTACTTC
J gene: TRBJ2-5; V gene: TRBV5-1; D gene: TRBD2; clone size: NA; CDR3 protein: CASSLAVSGGAQETQYF; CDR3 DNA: TGCGCCAGCAGCTTGGCGGTTTCGGGAGGGGCGCAAGAGACCCAGTACTTC
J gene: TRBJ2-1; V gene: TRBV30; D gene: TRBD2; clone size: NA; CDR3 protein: CAWSPGEGYEQFF; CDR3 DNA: TGTGCCTGGAGCCCCGGGGAGGGGTATGAGCAGTTCTTC
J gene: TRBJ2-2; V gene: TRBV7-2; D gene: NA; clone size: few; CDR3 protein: CASSFSRAWNTGELFF; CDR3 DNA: TGTGCCAGCAGCTTTTCGAGGGCTTGGAACACCGGGGAGCTGTTTTTT
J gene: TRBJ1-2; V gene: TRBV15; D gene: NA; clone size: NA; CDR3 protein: CATSRVQGNGYTF; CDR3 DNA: TGTGCCACCAGCAGGGTTCAGGGCAACGGCTACACCTTC
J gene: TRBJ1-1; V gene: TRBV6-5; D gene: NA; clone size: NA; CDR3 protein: CASITPGGTEAFF; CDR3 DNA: TGTGCCAGCATCACCCCCGGGGGAACTGAAGCTTTCTTT
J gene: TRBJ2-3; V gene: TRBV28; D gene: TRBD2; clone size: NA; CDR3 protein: CASSLQGLAADTQYF; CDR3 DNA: TGTGCCAGCAGTTTACAGGGACTAGCGGCAGATACGCAGTATTTT
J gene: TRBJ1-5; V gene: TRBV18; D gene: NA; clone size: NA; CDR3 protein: CASSATGSNQPQHF; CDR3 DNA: TGTGCCAGCTCAGCCACAGGGAGCAATCAGCCCCAGCATTTT
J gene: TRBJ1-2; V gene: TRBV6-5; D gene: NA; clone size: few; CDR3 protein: CASSSSGGLPYGYTF; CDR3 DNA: NA
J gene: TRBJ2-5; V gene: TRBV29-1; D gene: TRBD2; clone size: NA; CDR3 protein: CSVEAGLGKGTQYF; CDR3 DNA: TGCAGCGTTGAAGCGGGACTAGGGAAGGGGACCCAGTACTTC
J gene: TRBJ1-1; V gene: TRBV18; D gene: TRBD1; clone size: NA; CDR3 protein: CASSPTTGVTEAFF; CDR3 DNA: TGTGCCAGCTCACCAACCACAGGGGTCACTGAAGCTTTCTTT
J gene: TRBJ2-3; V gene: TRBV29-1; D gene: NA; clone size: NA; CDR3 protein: CSVAGTEDSTDTQYF; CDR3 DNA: TGCAGCGTTGCCGGGACTGAAGATAGCACAGATACGCAGTATTTT
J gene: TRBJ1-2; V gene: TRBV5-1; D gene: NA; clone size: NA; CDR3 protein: CASSFLTGANYGYTF; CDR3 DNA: TGCGCCAGCAGCTTTCTGACAGGCGCAAACTATGGCTACACCTTC
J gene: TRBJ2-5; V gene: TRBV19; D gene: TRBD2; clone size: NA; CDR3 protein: CASSILAGVETQYF; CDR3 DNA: TGTGCCAGTAGTATTCTAGCGGGAGTAGAGACCCAGTACTTC
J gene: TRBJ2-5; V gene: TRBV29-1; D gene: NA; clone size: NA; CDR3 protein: CSVERGGGETQYF; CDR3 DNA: TGCAGCGTTGAACGGGGTGGAGGAGAGACCCAGTACTTC
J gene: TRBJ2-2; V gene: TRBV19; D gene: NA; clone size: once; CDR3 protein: CASSIPPRNTGELFF; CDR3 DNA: TGTGCCAGTAGTATACCACCGCGGAACACCGGGGAGCTGTTTTTT
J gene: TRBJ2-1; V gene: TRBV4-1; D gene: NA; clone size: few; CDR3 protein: CASSGGGTRVAYNEQFF; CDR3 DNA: TGCGCCAGCAGCGGAGGTGGGACTCGGGTCGCCTACAATGAGCAGTTCTTC
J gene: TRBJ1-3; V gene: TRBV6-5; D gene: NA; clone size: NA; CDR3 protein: CASSYGPISGNTIYF; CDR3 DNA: TGTGCCAGCAGTTACGGCCCGATCTCTGGAAACACCATATATTTT
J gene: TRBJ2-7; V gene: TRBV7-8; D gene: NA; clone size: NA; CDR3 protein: CASSLARVTGLTLHEQYF; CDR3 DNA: TGTGCCAGCAGCTTAGCGCGGGTAACGGGATTAACATTGCACGAGCAGTACTTC
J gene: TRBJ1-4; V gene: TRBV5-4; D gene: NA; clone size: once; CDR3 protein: CASSLRAATFNEKLFF; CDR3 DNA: TGTGCCAGCAGCTTGCGAGCGGCGACTTTTAATGAAAAACTGTTTTTT
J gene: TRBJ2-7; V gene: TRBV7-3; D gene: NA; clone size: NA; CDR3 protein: CASSPRDRQYF; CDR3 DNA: TGTGCCAGCAGCCCGCGGGACAGGCAGTACTTC
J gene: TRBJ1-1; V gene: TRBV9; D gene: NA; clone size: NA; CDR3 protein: CASSAPGGGTEAFF; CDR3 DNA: TGTGCCAGCAGCGCCCCCGGGGGTGGCACTGAAGCTTTCTTT
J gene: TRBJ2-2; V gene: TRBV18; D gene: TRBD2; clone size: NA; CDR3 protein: CASSTGLAGGPGELFF; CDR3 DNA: TGTGCCAGCTCAACCGGACTAGCGGGAGGGCCCGGGGAGCTGTTTTTT
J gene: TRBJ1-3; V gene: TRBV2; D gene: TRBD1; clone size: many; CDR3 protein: CASSALGQAGNTIYF; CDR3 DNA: TGTGCCAGCAGTGCACTGGGACAGGCTGGAAACACCATATATTTT
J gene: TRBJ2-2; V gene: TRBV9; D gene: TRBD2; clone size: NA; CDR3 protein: CASSLGRAGELFF; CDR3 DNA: TGTGCCAGCAGTTTGGGGAGGGCCGGGGAGCTGTTTTTT
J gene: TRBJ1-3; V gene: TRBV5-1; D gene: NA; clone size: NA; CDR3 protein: CASSLATGSGNTIYF; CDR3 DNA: TGCGCCAGCAGCTTGGCGACAGGCTCTGGAAACACCATATATTTT
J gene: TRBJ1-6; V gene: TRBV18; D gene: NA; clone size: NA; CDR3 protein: CASSPPGEMSPLHF; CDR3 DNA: TGTGCCAGCTCACCACCGGGCGAGATGTCACCCCTCCACTTT
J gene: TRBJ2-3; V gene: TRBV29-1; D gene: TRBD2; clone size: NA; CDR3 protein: CSVSTSGSLTDTQYF; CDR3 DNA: TGCAGCGTATCGACTAGCGGGAGCCTCACAGATACGCAGTATTTT
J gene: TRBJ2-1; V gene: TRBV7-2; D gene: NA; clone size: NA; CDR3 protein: CATASVSYNEQFF; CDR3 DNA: TGTGCCACAGCTAGCGTCTCCTACAATGAGCAGTTCTTC
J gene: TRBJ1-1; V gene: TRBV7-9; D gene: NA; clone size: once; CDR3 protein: CASSLAGLDTEAFF; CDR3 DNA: TGTGCCAGCAGCTTAGCTGGACTTGACACTGAAGCTTTCTTT
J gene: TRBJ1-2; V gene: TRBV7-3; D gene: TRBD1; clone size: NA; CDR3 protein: CSSSLNRGQGAPKDYGYTF; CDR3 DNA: TGTTCCAGCAGCTTAAATCGGGGACAGGGGGCCCCTAAGGACTATGGCTACACCTTC
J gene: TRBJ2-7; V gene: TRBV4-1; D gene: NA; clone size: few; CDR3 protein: CASSQDVPRQGIYEQYF; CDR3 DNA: TGCGCCAGCAGCCAAGATGTCCCTCGGCAGGGAATCTACGAGCAGTACTTC